The present TCR beta chain was sequenced within a study of CD8 T cells in Susac syndrome. The RNA input was about 0.45 to 1 ug, and it was reverse transcribed with random hexamers. An immunoSEQ multiplex PCR generated amplified TCR beta CDR3 products spanning 54 Vbeta and 13 Jbeta. TCRdb processed the immunoSEQ multiplex PCR reads anew with MiXCR; each CDR3 protein has one entry. The sample consists of more than 85,000 distinct CDR3 sequences, 85% to 95% of them appearing once. This CDR3 has 15 residues. Trimming cost V 7 bases and J 10 bases; bases outside gene matches: 12. Germline CDR1 reads WSHSY; CDR2 reads SAAADI.

The source of this sequence is a human donor with Susac syndrome. Source material: CD4+ T cells from PBMCs. The rearrangement uses TRBV10-2 and TRBJ2-1; 11 nucleotides line up with TRBD2. The CDR3 DNA reads as TGCGCCAGCAAAGAAGGGCTAGCGGGGGGTGACGAGCAGTTCTTC. The encoded protein is CASKEGLAGGDEQFF.